This TCR beta chain was retrieved from a study of shared clonotypes between healthy human individuals. Findings and caveats of the study: Read depth was anticipated to influence clonotype sharing among donors.

As defined, naive CD8 cells were CD45RO-negative and positively selected for CCR7, with terminally differentiated effector memory CD45RA+ cells excluded. Those who donated were healthy HIV-negative adults, with no recent acute infections or vaccinations reported. Adults of Caucasian background living in Nashville, Tennessee made up all donors. V was pared by 6 bases and J by 2 bases, with 7 bases of the junction left unmatched. The V gene's germline CDR1 is SEHNR and CDR2 FQNEAQ (reference sequence). This CDR3 contains 16 residues. With regard to this clone: Its cognate antigen is unknown.

Genomic DNA per cell subset filled all wells of several immunoSEQ plates. Here immunoSEQ multiplex PCR was the method, and the copy in TCRdb shows in-frame clones only, minus some. The sample has about 2.2 million clones; around 93% are singletons. The chain uses TRBV7-9 and TRBJ2-5; 12 nucleotides agree with TRBD1. This clonotype originated in a man aged 18 to 29 in good health. Some clones in this sample may be carry-over from other donors' samples. The sample comprised naive CD8+ T cells from PBMCs. CDR3 sequence: CASSDRDRGPQETQYF. CDR3 nucleotide sequence: TGTGCCAGCAGTGATCGGGACAGGGGGCCACAAGAGACCCAGTACTTC.